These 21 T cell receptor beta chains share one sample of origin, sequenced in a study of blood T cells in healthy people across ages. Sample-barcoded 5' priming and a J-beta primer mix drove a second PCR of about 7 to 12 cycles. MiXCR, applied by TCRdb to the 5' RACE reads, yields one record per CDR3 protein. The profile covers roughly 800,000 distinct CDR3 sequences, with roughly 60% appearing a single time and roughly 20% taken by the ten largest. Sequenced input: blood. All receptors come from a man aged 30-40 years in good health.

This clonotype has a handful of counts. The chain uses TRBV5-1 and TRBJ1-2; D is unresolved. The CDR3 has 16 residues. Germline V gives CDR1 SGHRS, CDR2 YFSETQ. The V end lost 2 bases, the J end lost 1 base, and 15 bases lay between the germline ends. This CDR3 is CASSLGDGGLNYGYTF. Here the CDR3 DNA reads TGCGCCAGCAGCTTAGGCGACGGAGGCCTTAACTATGGCTACACCTTC.

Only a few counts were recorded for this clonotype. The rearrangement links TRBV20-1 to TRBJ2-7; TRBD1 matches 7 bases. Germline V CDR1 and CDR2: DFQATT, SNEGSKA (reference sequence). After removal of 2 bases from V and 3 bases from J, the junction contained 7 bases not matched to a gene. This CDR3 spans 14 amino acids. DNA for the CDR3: TGCAGTGCTAGACTTGACAGGGCTGACTACGAGCAGTACTTC. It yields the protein CSARLDRADYEQYF.

The CDR3 reads CASSWLDGTQYF. In nucleotides, the CDR3 is TGTGCCAGCTCATGGCTGGATGGTACGCAGTATTTT. The V gene is TRBV18, the J gene TRBJ2-3; unclear D gene. Trimming stripped 5 bases from V and 8 bases from J, with 11 bases between. Germline-derived CDR1 and CDR2 are KGHSH and LQKENI. This CDR3 spans 12 amino acids.

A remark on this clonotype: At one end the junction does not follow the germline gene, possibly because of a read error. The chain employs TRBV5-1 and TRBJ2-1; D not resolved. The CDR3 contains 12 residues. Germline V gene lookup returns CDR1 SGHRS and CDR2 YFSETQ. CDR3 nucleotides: TGCGCCAGCAGCCCCCCTAGTAATGGGCAGTTCTTC. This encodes CASSPPSNGQFF.

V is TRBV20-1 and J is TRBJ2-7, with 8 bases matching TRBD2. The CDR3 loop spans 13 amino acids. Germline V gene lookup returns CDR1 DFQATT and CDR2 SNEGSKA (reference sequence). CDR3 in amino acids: CAIALAGTYEQYF. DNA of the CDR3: TGCGCAATCGCCCTAGCGGGTACCTACGAGCAGTACTTC.

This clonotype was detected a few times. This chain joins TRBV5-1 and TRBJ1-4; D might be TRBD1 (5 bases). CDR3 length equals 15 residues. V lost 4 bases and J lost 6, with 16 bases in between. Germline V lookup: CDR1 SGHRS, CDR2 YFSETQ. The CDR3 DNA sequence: TGCGCCAGCAGCACTAGTGGGGGTTTCGATGAAAAACTGTTTTTT. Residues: CASSTSGGFDEKLFF.

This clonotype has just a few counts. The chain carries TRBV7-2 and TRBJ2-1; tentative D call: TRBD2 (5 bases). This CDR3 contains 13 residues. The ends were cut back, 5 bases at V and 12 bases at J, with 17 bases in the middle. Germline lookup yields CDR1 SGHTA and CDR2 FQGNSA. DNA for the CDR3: TGTGCCAGCAGCCATCGGGGTAGCCCGAGGCAGTTCTTC. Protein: CASSHRGSPRQFF.

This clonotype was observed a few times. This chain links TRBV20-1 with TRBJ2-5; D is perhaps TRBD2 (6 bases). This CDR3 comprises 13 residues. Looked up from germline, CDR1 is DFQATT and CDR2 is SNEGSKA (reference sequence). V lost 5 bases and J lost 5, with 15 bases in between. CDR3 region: CSAVGGVAETQYF. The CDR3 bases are TGCAGTGCTGTAGGCGGGGTAGCCGAGACCCAGTACTTC.

CDR3 region: CSVEQTGMSTEAFF. CDR3 nucleotides: TGCAGCGTTGAACAAACAGGGATGTCGACTGAAGCTTTCTTT. The chain recombines TRBV29-1 with TRBJ1-1, with D perhaps TRBD1 (6 bases). CDR1 SQVTM and CDR2 ANQGSEA come from the germline V gene. This CDR3 contains 14 residues. Deletions cut 2 bases from V and 5 bases from J, with 15 bases between.

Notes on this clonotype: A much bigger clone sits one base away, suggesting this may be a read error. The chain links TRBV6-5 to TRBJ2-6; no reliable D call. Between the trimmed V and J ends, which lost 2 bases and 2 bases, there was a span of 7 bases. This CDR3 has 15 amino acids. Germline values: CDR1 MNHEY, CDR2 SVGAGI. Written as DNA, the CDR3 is TGTGCCAGCAGTTACGCTGGAACTGGGGCCAACGTCCTGACTTTC. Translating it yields CASSYAGTGANVLTF.

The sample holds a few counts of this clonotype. The CDR3 here is CASSYGQGITSTQHF. Here the CDR3 DNA reads TGTGCCAGCAGCTATGGACAGGGGATAACCTCGACCCAGCATTTT. This chain joins TRBV3-1 and TRBJ1-5; TRBD1 matches 9 bases. This CDR3 has 15 residues. V was clipped by 5 bases and J by 11 bases; unmatched bases: 13. In germline, CDR1 is LGHDT, CDR2 YNNKEL (reference sequence).

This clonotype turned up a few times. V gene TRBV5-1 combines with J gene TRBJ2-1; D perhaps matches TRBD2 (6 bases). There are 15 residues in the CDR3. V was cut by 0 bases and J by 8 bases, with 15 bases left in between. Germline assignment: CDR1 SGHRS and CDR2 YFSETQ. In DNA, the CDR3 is TGCGCCAGCAGCTTGGGACTAGTCTCTCCGGATGAGCAGTTCTTC. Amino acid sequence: CASSLGLVSPDEQFF.

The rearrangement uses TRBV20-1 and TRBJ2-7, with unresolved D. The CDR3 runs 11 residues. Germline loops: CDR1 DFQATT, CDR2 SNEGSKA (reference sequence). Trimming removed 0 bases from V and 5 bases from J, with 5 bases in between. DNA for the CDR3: TGCAGTGCTAGAGAAAGACACGAGCAGTACTTC. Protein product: CSARERHEQYF.

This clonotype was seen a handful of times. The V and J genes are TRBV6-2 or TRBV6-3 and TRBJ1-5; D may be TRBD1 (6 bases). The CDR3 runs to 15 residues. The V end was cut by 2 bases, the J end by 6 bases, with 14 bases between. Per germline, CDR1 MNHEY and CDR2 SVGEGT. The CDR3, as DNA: TGTGCCAGCAGTTACCCACGCAGGGGAGCTCAGCCCCAGCATTTT. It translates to CASSYPRRGAQPQHF.

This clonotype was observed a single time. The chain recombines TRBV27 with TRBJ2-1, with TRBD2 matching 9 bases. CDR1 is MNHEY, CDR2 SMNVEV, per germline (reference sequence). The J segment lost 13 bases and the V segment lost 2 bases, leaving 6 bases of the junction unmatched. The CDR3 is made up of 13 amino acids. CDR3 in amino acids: CASSLLAGRRQFF. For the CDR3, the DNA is TGTGCCAGCAGTTTACTAGCGGGGCGGCGTCAGTTCTTC.

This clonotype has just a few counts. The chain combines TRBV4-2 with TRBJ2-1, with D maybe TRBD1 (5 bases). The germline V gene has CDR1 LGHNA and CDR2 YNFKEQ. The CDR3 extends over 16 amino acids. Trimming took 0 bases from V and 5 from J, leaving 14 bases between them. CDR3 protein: CASSQDSSEQDNEQFF. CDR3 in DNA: TGTGCCAGCAGCCAAGACTCCTCAGAACAGGACAATGAGCAGTTCTTC.

CDR3 nucleotides: TGCGCCAGCAGTGAGTCGGGACGGGGGGACTCCTACGAGCAGTACTTC. Translated: CASSESGRGDSYEQYF. The chain links TRBV10-1 to TRBJ2-7; TRBD2 agrees at 7 bases. Germline lookup yields CDR1 WNHNN and CDR2 SYGVQD (reference sequence). The CDR3 loop spans 16 amino acids. Unmatched junction bases numbered 5, after V lost 0 bases and J lost 0 bases.

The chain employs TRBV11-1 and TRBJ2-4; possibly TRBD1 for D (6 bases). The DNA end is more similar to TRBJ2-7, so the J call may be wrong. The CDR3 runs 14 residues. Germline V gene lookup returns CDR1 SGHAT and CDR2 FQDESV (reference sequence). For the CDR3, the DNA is TGTGCCAGCAGCTTCCAACAGGGAAACTACGAGCAGTACTTC. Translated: CASSFQQGNYEQYF.

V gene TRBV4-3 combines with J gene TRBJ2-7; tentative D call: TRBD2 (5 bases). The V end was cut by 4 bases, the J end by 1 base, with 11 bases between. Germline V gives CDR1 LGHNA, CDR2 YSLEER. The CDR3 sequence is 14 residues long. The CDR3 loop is CASSREWISYEQYF. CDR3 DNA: TGCGCCAGCAGCCGGGAGTGGATATCCTACGAGCAGTACTTC.

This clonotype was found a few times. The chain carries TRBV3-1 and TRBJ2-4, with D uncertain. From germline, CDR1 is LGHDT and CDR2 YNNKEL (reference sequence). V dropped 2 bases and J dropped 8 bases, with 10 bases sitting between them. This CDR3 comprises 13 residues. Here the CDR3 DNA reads TGTGCCAGCAGCCAATCTCCGGGTGACATTCAGTACTTC. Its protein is CASSQSPGDIQYF.

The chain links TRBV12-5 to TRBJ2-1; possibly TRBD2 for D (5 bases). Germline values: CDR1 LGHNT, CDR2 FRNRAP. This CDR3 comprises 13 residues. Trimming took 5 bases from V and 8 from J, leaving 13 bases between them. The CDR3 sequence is CASGKPGSDEQFF. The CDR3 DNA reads TGTGCTAGTGGTAAGCCGGGAAGCGATGAGCAGTTCTTC.